The 22 T cell receptor beta chains listed next were all sequenced from one sample in a study of blood T cell repertoires in COVID-19. The method was immunoSEQ multiplex PCR; TCRdb's version includes in-frame clones alone and lacks a portion of them. Of about 230,000 clones listed, around 80% are singletons. Source material: PBMCs or T cells enriched from blood (not recorded which). Every receptor here comes from a man aged 60 to 75 who had recovered from COVID-19.

This chain connects TRBV5-4 to TRBJ1-3; D uncertain. The V and J ends lost 1 base and 0 bases respectively, with 8 bases between them. Germline assignment: CDR1 SGHNT and CDR2 YYREEE (reference sequence). The CDR3 loop spans 15 amino acids. This CDR3 reads CASSLIPDSGNTIYF. CDR3 bases: TGTGCCAGCAGCTTGATACCAGACTCTGGAAACACCATATATTTT.

This clone was detected only once. The V gene is TRBV19, the J gene TRBJ1-3, with D unresolved. Germline CDR1 and CDR2: LNHDA and SQIVND (reference sequence). This CDR3 has 17 residues. V was trimmed by 3 bases and J by 4 bases, leaving 19 bases between them. Here the CDR3 reads CASSIGPSGLKGNTIYF. CDR3 bases: TGTGCCAGTAGTATTGGGCCCAGCGGGCTAAAAGGAAACACCATATATTTT. Combining the CDR3 with reference TRBV19 and TRBJ1-3 gives the whole variable domain DGGITQSPKYLFRKEGQNVTLSCEQNLNHDAMYWYRQDPGQGLRLIYYSQIVNDFQKGDIAEGYSVSREKKESFPLTVTSAQKNPTAFYLCASSIGPSGLKGNTIYFGEGSWLTVV.

The gene calls are TRBV3-1 (or the pseudogene TRBV3-2) and TRBJ1-6; TRBD1 matches 8 bases. The CDR3 runs 15 residues. After removal of 3 bases from V and 14 bases from J, the junction contained 12 bases not matched to a gene. CDR1 is LGHDT and CDR2 is YNNKEL in the germline V gene (reference sequence). The CDR3 bases are TGTGCCAGCAGCCAGGGACAGGCCGGGCTTGGGGCCCTCCACTTT. Its protein product is CASSQGQAGLGALHF.

Points on this clone: The sample carries other DNA sequences with the same CDR3. This rearrangement joins TRBV24-1 to TRBJ2-3, with 11 nucleotides matching TRBD2. Germline CDR1 is KGHDR and CDR2 is SFDVKD. After removal of 3 bases from V and 0 bases from J, the junction contained 1 base not matched to a gene. This CDR3 is built from 16 residues. CDR3 in DNA: TGTGCCACCAGTGATCGGACTAGCGGGAGCACAGATACGCAGTATTTT. Translating gives CATSDRTSGSTDTQYF.

The V call is TRBV4-2, the J call TRBJ2-5; 7 bases align to TRBD1. J lost 6 bases, V lost 2 bases, and 6 bases had no gene match. Germline CDR1 is LGHNA and CDR2 is YNFKEQ. This CDR3 is built from 14 residues. The CDR3: CASSQRDSLQTQYF. DNA for the CDR3: TGTGCCAGCAGCCAACGGGACAGCCTCCAGACCCAGTACTTC.

The chain recombines TRBV6-5 with TRBJ2-7, with D maybe TRBD1 (5 bases). V gave up 2 bases and J gave up 7 bases, with 15 bases separating them. The CDR3 is 14 amino acids. Germline CDR1 reads MNHEY; CDR2 reads SVGAGI. CDR3 DNA sequence: TGTGCCAGCAGTTACGAAGCAGGGAAAGGTGAGCAGTACTTC. It yields the protein CASSYEAGKGEQYF.

The genes are TRBV24-1 and TRBJ1-1, with D perhaps matching TRBD1 (5 bases). The CDR3 runs to 13 residues. Germline values: CDR1 KGHDR, CDR2 SFDVKD. Trimming stripped 7 bases from V and 4 bases from J, with 12 bases between. CDR3 in amino acids: CATRGGGGTEAFF. The CDR3 DNA reads as TGTGCCACCAGGGGGGGTGGGGGCACTGAAGCTTTCTTT.

The chain is built from TRBV4-2 and TRBJ1-4, with TRBD1 identical over 7 bases. The CDR3 runs 16 residues. Germline V gene data show CDR1 as LGHNA and CDR2 as YNFKEQ. V was pared by 1 base and J by 3 bases, with 5 bases of the junction left unmatched. CDR3 residues: CASSQASGGSNEKLFF. CDR3 in DNA: TGTGCCAGCAGCCAAGCCTCAGGGGGTTCTAATGAAAAACTGTTTTTT.

The chain has TRBV9 and TRBJ2-1, with D perhaps matching TRBD1 (6 bases). Between the trimmed V and J ends, which lost 1 base and 3 bases, there was a span of 14 bases. This CDR3 comprises 16 residues. From germline, CDR1 is SGDLS and CDR2 YYNGEE. The CDR3 DNA follows: TGTGCCAGCAGCGTAACCACCAGGACAGACTACAATGAGCAGTTCTTC. Its translation is CASSVTTRTDYNEQFF.

This clone was seen once. This chain uses TRBV7-2 with TRBJ1-3; no clear D. This CDR3 is 14 amino acids long. Germline CDR1 SGHTA, CDR2 FQGNSA. V shed 6 bases and J shed 0 bases, with 9 bases lying between them. The CDR3 nucleotides read TGTGCCAGCAGGTCAACAGTCTCTGGAAACACCATATATTTT. It yields the protein CASRSTVSGNTIYF.

The sample holds a few counts of this clone. This chain links TRBV29-1 with TRBJ2-3, with TRBD2 matching over 8 bases. With V trimmed by 2 bases and J by 6 bases, 7 bases remained unmatched. The CDR3 sequence is 14 residues long. The germline CDR1 and CDR2 sequences are SQVTM and ANQGSEA. The CDR3 sequence is CSVEIVGGADTQYF. In nucleotides, the CDR3 is TGCAGCGTTGAAATTGTCGGGGGGGCCGATACGCAGTATTTT.

This clone was observed once. The sample has other DNA sequences that encode this CDR3 too. The J gene is TRBJ2-7, the V gene TRBV3-1 (or the pseudogene TRBV3-2), with D perhaps TRBD1 (6 bases). The CDR3 contains 14 residues. The V gene lost 2 bases and the J gene lost 0 bases, with 8 bases spanning the gap. Germline-derived CDR1 and CDR2 are LGHDT and YNNKEL (reference sequence). For the CDR3, the DNA is TGTGCCAGCAGCCAACAGGGGAGCTCCTACGAGCAGTACTTC. Translation gives CASSQQGSSYEQYF.

The rearrangement joins TRBV7-9 to TRBJ2-1; 8 nucleotides line up with TRBD1. After removal of 5 bases from V and 9 bases from J, the junction contained 6 bases not matched to a gene. The germline V gene encodes CDR1 SEHNR and CDR2 FQNEAQ (reference sequence). The CDR3 loop spans 13 amino acids. CDR3 sequence reads: CASSTTGVGEQFF. The CDR3 nucleotides are TGTGCCAGCAGCACGACAGGGGTGGGTGAGCAGTTCTTC.

The chain uses TRBV7-9 and TRBJ1-3; D is ambiguous. This CDR3 contains 14 residues. The ends were cut back, 5 bases at V and 0 bases at J, with 8 bases in the middle. Per the germline V gene, CDR1 is SEHNR and CDR2 is FQNEAQ (reference sequence). The CDR3 loop is CASSRGDSGNTIYF. In DNA form, the CDR3 reads TGTGCCAGCAGCCGGGGTGACTCTGGAAACACCATATATTTT.

This clone has just one count. The chain employs TRBV5-5 and TRBJ2-5; TRBD1 might be the D (6 bases). Germline-derived CDR1 and CDR2 are SGHKS and YYEKEE (reference sequence). The V and J ends lost 4 bases and 2 bases respectively, with 9 bases between them. CDR3 length: 13 amino acids. CDR3 in amino acids: CASSTQGQETQYF. The CDR3 DNA is TGTGCCAGCAGCACCCAGGGGCAAGAGACCCAGTACTTC.

The chain uses TRBV7-9 and TRBJ1-1, with 7 bases that match TRBD1. The CDR3 sequence is 14 residues long. The junction had 10 bases not matched to a gene; V was cut back by 7 bases and J by 5 bases. In germline, CDR1 is SEHNR, CDR2 FQNEAQ (reference sequence). The CDR3 DNA reads as TGTGCCAGCATCAAACAGGGGTCGGGGACTGAAGCTTTCTTT. Residues: CASIKQGSGTEAFF.

The genes are TRBV4-3 and TRBJ1-6; D is possibly TRBD1 (5 bases). The CDR3 covers 13 residues. Germline CDR1 and CDR2: LGHNA and YSLEER. V was cut by 2 bases and J by 9 bases, with 8 bases left in between. The chain's CDR3 is CASSQLRVSPLHF. For the CDR3, the DNA is TGCGCCAGCAGCCAACTCAGGGTTTCACCCCTCCACTTT.

The chain uses TRBV7-2 and TRBJ2-7; TRBD1 aligns across 7 bases. J gave up 3 bases and V 5 bases, and 10 bases lay outside the gene matches. Per the germline V gene, CDR1 is SGHTA and CDR2 is FQGNSA. The CDR3 length is 15 residues. The CDR3 sequence: CASSLNRGAFYEQYF. CDR3 in DNA: TGTGCCAGCAGCCTTAACAGGGGCGCGTTCTACGAGCAGTACTTC.

This chain uses TRBV20-1 with TRBJ2-7, with 7 bases matching TRBD1. Germline CDR1 reads DFQATT; CDR2 reads SNEGSKA (reference sequence). The junction had 1 base not matched to a gene; V was cut back by 3 bases and J by 5 bases. This CDR3 has 11 residues. CDR3 bases: TGCAGTGCTAGCGACAGGGACGAGCAGTACTTC. Its protein is CSASDRDEQYF.

The chain carries TRBV7-2 and TRBJ1-6; the D gene is possibly TRBD1 (6 bases). Germline V gives CDR1 SGHTA, CDR2 FQGNSA. CDR3 length equals 13 residues. Trimming removed 1 base from V and 13 bases from J, with 11 bases in between. CDR3 sequence reads: CASSLDREFPLHF. The DNA for the CDR3 is TGTGCCAGCAGCTTAGACAGGGAGTTCCCCCTCCACTTT.

The rearrangement joins TRBV9 to TRBJ2-6, with TRBD1 matching 7 bases. The CDR3 loop spans 17 amino acids. Germline V lookup: CDR1 SGDLS, CDR2 YYNGEE. V was pared by 4 bases and J by 0 bases, with 7 bases of the junction left unmatched. The CDR3 region has the DNA TGTGCCAGCAGCAACCGGGACAGCCGCTCTGGGGCCAACGTCCTGACTTTC. Its protein product is CASSNRDSRSGANVLTF.

This clone was seen once. The chain carries TRBV3-1 (or the pseudogene TRBV3-2) and TRBJ2-7; D possibly corresponds to TRBD2 (5 bases). V was pared by 1 base and J by 2 bases, with 12 bases between. CDR3 length equals 15 residues. In germline, CDR1 is LGHDT, CDR2 YNNKEL (reference sequence). The CDR3 sequence: CASSQVAGVAYEQYF. The CDR3 DNA reads TGTGCCAGCAGCCAAGTGGCCGGGGTCGCCTACGAGCAGTACTTC.